This TCR beta chain was profiled in a study of siplizumab effects on memory and regulatory T cells. Germline V gives CDR1 SGHTS, CDR2 YDEGEE. Trimming at V came to 4 bases and at J to 2 bases, leaving 9 bases not matched to a gene. The CDR3 has 16 amino acids. TCRdb's copy holds only in-frame clones and misses some; the assay was immunoSEQ multiplex PCR. The data contain 55,000 to 70,000 clones, approximately 95% of them seen just once; the ten biggest clones take up about 40%. This TCR was recovered from a human donor in good health. The J gene is TRBJ2-1, the V gene TRBV5-8; 7 bases align to TRBD2. The source material was CD8+ T cells sorted from blood. The CDR3 loop is CASSDPGLPPYNEQFF. CDR3 sequence (DNA): TGTGCCAGCAGCGACCCGGGACTACCCCCCTACAATGAGCAGTTCTTC.